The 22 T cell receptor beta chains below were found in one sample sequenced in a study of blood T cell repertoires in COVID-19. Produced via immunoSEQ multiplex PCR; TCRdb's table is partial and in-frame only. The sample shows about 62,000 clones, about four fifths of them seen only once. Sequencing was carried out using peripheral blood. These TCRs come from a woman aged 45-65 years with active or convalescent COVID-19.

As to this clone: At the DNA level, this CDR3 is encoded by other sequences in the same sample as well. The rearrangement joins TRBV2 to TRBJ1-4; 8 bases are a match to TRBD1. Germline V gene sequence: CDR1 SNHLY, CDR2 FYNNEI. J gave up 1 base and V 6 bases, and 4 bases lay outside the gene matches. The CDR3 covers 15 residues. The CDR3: CASSPDRGTNEKLFF. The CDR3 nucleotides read TGTGCCAGCAGCCCCGACAGGGGAACTAATGAAAAACTGTTTTTT.

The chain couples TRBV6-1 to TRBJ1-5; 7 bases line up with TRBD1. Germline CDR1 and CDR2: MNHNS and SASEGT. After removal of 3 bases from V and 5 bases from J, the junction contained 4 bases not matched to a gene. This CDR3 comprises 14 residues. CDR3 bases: TGTGCCAGCAGTGACAGGGGGAGTGATCAGCCCCAGCATTTT. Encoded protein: CASSDRGSDQPQHF.

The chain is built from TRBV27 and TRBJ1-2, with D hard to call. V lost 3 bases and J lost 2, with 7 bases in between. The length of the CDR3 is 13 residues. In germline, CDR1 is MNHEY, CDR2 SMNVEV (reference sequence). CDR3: CASSFRQNYGYTF. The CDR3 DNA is TGTGCCAGCAGTTTCAGGCAGAACTATGGCTACACCTTC.

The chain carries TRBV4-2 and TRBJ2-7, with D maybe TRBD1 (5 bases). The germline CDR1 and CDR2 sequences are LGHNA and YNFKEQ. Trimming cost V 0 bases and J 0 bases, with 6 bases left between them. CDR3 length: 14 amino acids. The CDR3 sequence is CASSQDDSSYEQYF. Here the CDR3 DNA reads TGTGCCAGCAGCCAAGATGACAGCTCCTACGAGCAGTACTTC.

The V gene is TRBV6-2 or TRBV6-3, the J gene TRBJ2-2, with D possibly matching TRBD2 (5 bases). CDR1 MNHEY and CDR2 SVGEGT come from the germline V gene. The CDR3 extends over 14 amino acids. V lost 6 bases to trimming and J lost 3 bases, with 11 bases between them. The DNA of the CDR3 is TGTGCCAGCAGCCCCGGGCGGGACACCGGGGAGCTGTTTTTT. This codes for CASSPGRDTGELFF.

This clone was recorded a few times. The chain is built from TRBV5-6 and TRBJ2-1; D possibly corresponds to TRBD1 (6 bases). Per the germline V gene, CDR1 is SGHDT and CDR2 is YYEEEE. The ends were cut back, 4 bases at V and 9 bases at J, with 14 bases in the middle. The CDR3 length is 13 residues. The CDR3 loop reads CASSVKQGIEQFF. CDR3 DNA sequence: TGTGCCAGCAGCGTAAAACAGGGCATTGAGCAGTTCTTC.

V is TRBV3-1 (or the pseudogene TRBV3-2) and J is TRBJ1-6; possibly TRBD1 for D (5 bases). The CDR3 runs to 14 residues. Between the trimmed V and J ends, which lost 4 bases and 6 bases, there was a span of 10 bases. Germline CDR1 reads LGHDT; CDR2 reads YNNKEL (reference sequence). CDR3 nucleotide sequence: TGTGCCAGCAGCCTTACAGGCTTTAATTCACCCCTCCACTTT. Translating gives CASSLTGFNSPLHF.

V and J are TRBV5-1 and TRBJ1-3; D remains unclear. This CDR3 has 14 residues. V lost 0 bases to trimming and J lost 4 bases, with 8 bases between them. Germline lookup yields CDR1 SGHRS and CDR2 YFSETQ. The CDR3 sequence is CASSLEQTGNTIYF. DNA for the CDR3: TGCGCCAGCAGCTTGGAACAGACCGGAAACACCATATATTTT.

The CDR3 DNA reads TGTGCCAGCAGCTTAGCGCTAGCGGGAGTGGACGAGCAGTACTTC. Protein sequence: CASSLALAGVDEQYF. The chain uses TRBV7-2 and TRBJ2-7; 10 bases agree with TRBD2. Germline V lookup: CDR1 SGHTA, CDR2 FQGNSA. CDR3 size: 15 residues. V shed 0 bases and J 5 bases; nucleotides not matched to a gene: 4.

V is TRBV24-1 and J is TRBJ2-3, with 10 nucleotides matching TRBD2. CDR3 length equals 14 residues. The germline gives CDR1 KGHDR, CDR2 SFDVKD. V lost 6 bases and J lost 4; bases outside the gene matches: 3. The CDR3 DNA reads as TGTGCCACCAGTCCTAGCGGGAGCGCAGATACGCAGTATTTT. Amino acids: CATSPSGSADTQYF.

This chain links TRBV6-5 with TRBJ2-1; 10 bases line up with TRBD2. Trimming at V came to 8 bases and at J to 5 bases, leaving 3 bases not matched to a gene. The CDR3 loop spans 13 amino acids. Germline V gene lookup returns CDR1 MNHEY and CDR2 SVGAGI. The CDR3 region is CASRGLADNEQFF. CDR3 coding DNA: TGTGCCAGCCGAGGACTAGCGGACAATGAGCAGTTCTTC.

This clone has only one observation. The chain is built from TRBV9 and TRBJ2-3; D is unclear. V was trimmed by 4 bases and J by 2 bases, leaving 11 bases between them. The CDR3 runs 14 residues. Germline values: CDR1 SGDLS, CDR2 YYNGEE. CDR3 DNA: TGTGCCAGCAGCCGGTACGGGTCCACAGATACGCAGTATTTT. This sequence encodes CASSRYGSTDTQYF. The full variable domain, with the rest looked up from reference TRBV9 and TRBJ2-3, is DSGVTQTPKHLITATGQRVTLRCSPRSGDLSVYWYQQSLDQGLQFLIQYYNGEERAKGNILERFSAQQFPDLHSELNLSSLELGDSALYFCASSRYGSTDTQYFGPGTRLTVL.

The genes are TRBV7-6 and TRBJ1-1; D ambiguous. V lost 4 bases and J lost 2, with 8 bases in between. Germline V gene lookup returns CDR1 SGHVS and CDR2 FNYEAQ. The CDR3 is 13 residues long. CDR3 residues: CASSWAGNTEAFF. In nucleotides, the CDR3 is TGTGCCAGCAGCTGGGCCGGAAACACTGAAGCTTTCTTT.

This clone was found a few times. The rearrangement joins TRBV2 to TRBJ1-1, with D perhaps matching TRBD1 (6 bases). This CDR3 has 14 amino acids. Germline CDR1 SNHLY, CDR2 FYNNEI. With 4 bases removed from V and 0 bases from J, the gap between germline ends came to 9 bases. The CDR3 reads CASSGTGMNTEAFF. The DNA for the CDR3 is TGTGCCAGCAGTGGTACAGGGATGAACACTGAAGCTTTCTTT.

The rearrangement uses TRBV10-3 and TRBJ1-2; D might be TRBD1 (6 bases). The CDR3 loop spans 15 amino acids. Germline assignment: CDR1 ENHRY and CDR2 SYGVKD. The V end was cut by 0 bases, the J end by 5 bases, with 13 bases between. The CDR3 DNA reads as TGTGCCATCAGTGAGTCCCAGGGGATAAGGTATGGCTACACCTTC. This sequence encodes CAISESQGIRYGYTF.

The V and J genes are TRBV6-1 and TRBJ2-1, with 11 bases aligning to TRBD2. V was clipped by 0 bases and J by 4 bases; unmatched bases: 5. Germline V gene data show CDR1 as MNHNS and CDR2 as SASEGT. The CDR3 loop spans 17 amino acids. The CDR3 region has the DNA TGTGCCAGCAGTGAAGCCGTACTAGCGGGAGTTTACAATGAGCAGTTCTTC. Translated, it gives CASSEAVLAGVYNEQFF.

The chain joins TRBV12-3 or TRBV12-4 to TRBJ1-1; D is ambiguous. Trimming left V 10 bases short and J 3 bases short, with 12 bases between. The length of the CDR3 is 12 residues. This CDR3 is CAMQTTYTEAFF. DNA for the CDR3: TGTGCCATGCAGACAACCTACACTGAAGCTTTCTTT.

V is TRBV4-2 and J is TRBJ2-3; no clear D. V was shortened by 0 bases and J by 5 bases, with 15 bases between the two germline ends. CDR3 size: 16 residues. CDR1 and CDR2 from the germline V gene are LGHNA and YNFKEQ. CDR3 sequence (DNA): TGTGCCAGCAGCCAAGATTTGGGTGTAGCAGAAGATACGCAGTATTTT. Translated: CASSQDLGVAEDTQYF.

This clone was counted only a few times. CDR3 amino acids: CASSWTGTGTREQYF. Written as DNA, the CDR3 is TGCGCCAGCAGCTGGACCGGGACAGGGACGAGGGAGCAGTACTTC. The chain couples TRBV5-1 to TRBJ2-7, with TRBD1 identical over 9 bases. The CDR3 has 15 amino acids. Germline V gene data show CDR1 as SGHRS and CDR2 as YFSETQ. The V segment lost 3 bases and the J segment 7 bases; nucleotides outside the gene matches: 11. Together with reference TRBV5-1 and TRBJ2-7, the CDR3 gives the full variable domain: KAGVTQTPRYLIKTRGQQVTLSCSPISGHRSVSWYQQTPGQGLQFLFEYFSETQRNKGNFPGRFSGRQFSNSRSEMNVSTLELGDSALYLCASSWTGTGTREQYFGPGTRLTVT.

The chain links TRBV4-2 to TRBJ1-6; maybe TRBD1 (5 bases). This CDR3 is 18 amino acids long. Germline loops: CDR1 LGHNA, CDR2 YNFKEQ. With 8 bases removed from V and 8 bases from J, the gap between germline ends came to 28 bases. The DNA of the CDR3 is TGTGCCAGCCGGCCCCTTTTATCTAGGGACTGGCTCGATTCACCCCTCCACTTT. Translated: CASRPLLSRDWLDSPLHF.

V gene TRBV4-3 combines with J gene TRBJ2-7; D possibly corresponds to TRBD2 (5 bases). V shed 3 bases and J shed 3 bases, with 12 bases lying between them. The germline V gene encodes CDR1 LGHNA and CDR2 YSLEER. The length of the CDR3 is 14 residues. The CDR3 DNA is TGCGCCAGCAGCCAGAGTCCGGGGATCTACGAGCAGTACTTC. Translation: CASSQSPGIYEQYF.

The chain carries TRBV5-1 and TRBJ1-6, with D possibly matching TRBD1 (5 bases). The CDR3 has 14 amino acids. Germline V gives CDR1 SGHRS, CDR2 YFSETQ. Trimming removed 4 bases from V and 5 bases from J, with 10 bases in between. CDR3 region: CASSPGLNNSPLHF. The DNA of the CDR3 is TGCGCCAGCAGCCCGGGACTCAATAATTCACCCCTCCACTTT.